Below, 3 T cell receptor beta chains from the same sample are listed, as sequenced in a study of cytomegalovirus exposure and HLA in healthy donors. The primer mix had 60 Vbeta and 13 Jbeta primers. Data came from immunoSEQ multiplex PCR; TCRdb stores just in-frame clones and leaves some out. Its table lists around 200,000 clones. The sample consisted of PBMCs. These receptors were taken from a woman aged 18 to 35 in good health and CMV-seropositive.

This chain connects TRBV7-2 to TRBJ1-2, with D hard to call. CDR3 size: 14 residues. The V gene's germline CDR1 is SGHTA and CDR2 FQGNSA. Trimming took 5 bases from V and 7 from J, leaving 17 bases between them. CDR3 in amino acids: CASSPVDGGPGYTF. The CDR3 region has the DNA TGTGCCAGCAGCCCGGTCGACGGCGGTCCTGGCTACACCTTC.

The chain combines TRBV6-5 with TRBJ2-7, with D possibly being TRBD2 (7 bases). V gave up 8 bases and J gave up 12 bases, with 14 bases separating them. The CDR3 contains 10 residues. Germline V gives CDR1 MNHEY, CDR2 SVGAGI. The CDR3 region is CASGLGGLYF. The CDR3 DNA reads TGTGCCAGCGGCCTGGGGGGGCTGTACTTC.

This chain links TRBV18 with TRBJ2-5, with TRBD1 as a possible D gene (5 bases). V was pared by 5 bases and J by 5 bases, with 15 bases between. The CDR3 runs to 14 residues. Germline V gives CDR1 KGHSH, CDR2 LQKENI. CDR3 coding DNA: TGTGCCAGCTCATCCCTCTGGGGCAAGGAGACCCAGTACTTC. This gives the protein CASSSLWGKETQYF.